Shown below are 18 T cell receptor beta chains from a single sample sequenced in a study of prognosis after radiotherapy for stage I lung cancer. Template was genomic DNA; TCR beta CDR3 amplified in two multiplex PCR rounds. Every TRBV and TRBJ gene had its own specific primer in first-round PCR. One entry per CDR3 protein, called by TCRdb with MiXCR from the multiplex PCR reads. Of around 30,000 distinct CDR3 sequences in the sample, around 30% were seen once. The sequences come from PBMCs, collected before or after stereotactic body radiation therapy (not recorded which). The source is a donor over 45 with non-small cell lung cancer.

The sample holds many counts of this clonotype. CDR3 in amino acids: CAIRGGVNTEAFF. CDR3 DNA: TGTGCCATCAGAGGGGGGGTGAACACTGAAGCTTTCTTT. V is TRBV10-3 and J is TRBJ1-1; D might be TRBD1 (6 bases). Germline CDR1 reads ENHRY; CDR2 reads SYGVKD. V was shortened by 6 bases and J by 0 bases, with 8 bases between the two germline ends. This CDR3 has 13 amino acids.

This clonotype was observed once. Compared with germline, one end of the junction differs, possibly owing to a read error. The CDR3: CASSLSGVNTESFF. The CDR3 DNA is TGCGCCAGCAGCTTATCAGGAGTGAACACTGAATCTTTCTTT. The J gene is TRBJ1-1, the V gene TRBV5-1; D is unresolved. Germline CDR1 is SGHRS and CDR2 is YFSETQ. This CDR3 comprises 14 residues. Drawing the rest from reference TRBV5-1 and TRBJ1-1, the complete variable domain is KAGVTQTPRYLIKTRGQQVTLSCSPISGHRSVSWYQQTPGQGLQFLFEYFSETQRNKGNFPGRFSGRQFSNSRSEMNVSTLELGDSALYLCASSLSGVNTESFFGQGTRLTVV.

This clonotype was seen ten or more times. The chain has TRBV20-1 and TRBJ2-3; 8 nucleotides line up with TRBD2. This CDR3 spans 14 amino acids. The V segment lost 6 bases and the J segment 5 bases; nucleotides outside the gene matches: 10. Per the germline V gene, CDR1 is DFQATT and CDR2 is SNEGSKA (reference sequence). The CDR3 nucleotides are TGCAGTGCAAGACTAGCGTGGGTACAAGATACGCAGTATTTT. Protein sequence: CSARLAWVQDTQYF.

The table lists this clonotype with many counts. The CDR3 reads CASSARTGDTEAFF. The CDR3 DNA is TGTGCCAGCAGTGCCCGGACAGGGGACACTGAAGCTTTCTTT. The V gene is TRBV2, the J gene TRBJ1-1; 9 bases align to TRBD1. Per the germline V gene, CDR1 is SNHLY and CDR2 is FYNNEI. CDR3 length: 14 amino acids. V trimming: 4 bases; J trimming: 3 bases; junction bases outside the gene matches: 3.

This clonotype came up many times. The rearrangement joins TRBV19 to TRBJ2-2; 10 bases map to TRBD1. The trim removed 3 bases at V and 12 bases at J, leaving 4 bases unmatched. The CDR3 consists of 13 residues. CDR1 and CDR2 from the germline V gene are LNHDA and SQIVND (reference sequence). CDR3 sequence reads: CASSILGQGKLFF. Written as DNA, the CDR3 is TGTGCCAGTAGTATTTTGGGACAGGGGAAGCTGTTTTTT.

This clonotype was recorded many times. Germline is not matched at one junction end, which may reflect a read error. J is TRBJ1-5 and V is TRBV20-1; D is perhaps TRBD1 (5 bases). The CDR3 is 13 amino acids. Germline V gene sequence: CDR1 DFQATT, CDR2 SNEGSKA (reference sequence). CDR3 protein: CSVRRRGGQPQHF. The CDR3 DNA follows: TGCAGTGTTAGACGACGGGGGGGACAGCCCCAGCATTTT.

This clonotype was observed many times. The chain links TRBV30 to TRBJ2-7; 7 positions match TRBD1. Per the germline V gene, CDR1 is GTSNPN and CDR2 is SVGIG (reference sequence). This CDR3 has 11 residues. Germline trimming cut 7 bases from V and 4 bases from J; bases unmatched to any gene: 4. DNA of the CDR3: TGTGCCTTTGACAGGGATTACGAGCAGTACTTC. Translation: CAFDRDYEQYF.

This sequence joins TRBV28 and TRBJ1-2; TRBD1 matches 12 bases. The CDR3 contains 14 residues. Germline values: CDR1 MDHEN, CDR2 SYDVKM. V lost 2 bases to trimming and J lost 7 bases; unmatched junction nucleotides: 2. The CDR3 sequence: CASSLGTGGVGYTF. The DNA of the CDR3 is TGTGCCAGCAGTTTAGGGACAGGGGGCGTTGGCTACACCTTC.

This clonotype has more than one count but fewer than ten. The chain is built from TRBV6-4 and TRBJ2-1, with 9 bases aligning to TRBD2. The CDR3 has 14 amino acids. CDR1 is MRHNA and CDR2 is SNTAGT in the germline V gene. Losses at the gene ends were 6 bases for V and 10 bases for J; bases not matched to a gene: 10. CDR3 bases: TGTGCCAGCAGGAGGAGTCTAGCGGGGCCAGAGCAGTTCTTC. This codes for CASRRSLAGPEQFF.

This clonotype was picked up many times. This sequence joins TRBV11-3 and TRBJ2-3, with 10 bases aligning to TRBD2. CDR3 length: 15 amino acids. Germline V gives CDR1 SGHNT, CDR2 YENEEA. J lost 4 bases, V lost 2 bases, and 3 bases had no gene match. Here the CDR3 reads CASSLSTSGPDTQYF. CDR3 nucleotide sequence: TGTGCCAGCAGCTTATCGACTAGCGGGCCAGATACGCAGTATTTT.

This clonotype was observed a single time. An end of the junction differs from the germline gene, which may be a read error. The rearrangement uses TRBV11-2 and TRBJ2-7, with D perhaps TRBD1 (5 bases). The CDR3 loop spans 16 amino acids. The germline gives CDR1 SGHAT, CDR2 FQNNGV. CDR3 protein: CASSLPSGAAPYEHYF. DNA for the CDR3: TGTGCCAGCAGCTTACCGAGTGGGGCAGCCCCCTACGAGCATTACTTC.

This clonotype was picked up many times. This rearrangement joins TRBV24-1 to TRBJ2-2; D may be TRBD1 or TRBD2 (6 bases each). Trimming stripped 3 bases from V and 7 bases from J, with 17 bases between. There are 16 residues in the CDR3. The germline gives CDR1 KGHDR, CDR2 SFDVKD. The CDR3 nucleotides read TGTGCCACCAGTGATGCCGCTCGAGGGGGAGGCGGGGAGCTGTTTTTT. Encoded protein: CATSDAARGGGGELFF.

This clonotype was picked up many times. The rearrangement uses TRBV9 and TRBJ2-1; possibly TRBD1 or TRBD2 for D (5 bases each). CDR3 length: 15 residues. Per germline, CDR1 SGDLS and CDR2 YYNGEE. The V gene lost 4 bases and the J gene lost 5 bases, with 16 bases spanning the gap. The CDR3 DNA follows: TGTGCCAGCAGCACAAGGGGACGCGCCCACAATGAGCAGTTCTTC. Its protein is CASSTRGRAHNEQFF.

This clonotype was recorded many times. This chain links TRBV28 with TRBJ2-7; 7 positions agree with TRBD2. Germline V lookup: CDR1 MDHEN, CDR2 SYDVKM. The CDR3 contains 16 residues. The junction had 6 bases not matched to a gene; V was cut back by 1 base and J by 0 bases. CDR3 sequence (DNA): TGTGCCAGCAGTTTATCATCTAGCGGAGACTCCTACGAGCAGTACTTC. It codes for CASSLSSSGDSYEQYF. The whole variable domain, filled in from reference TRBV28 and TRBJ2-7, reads DVKVTQSSRYLVKRTGEKVFLECVQDMDHENMFWYRQDPGLGLRLIYFSYDVKMKEKGDIPEGYSVSREKKERFSLILESASTNQTSMYLCASSLSSSGDSYEQYFGPGTRLTVT.

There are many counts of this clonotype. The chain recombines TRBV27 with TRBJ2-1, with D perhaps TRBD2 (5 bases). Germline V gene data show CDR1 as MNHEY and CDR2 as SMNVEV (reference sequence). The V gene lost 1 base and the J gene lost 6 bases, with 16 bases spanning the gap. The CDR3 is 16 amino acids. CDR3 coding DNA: TGTGCCAGCAGTTTATACCTTCGGGGTTCCGGCAATGAGCAGTTCTTC. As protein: CASSLYLRGSGNEQFF.

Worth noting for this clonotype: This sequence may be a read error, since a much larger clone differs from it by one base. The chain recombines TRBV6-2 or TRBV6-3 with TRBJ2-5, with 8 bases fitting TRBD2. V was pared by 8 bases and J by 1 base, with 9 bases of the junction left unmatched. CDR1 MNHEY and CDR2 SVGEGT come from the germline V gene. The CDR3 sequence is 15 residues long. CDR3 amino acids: CASDETSDTQETQYF. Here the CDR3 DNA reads TGTGCCAGCGATGAGACTAGCGACACCCAAGAGACCCAGTACTTC.

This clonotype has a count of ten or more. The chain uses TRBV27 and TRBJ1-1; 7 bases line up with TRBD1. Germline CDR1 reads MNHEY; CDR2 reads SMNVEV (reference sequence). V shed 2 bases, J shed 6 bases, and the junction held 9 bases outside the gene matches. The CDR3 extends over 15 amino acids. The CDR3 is CASSLLANDRAEAFF. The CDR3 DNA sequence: TGTGCCAGCAGTTTACTAGCCAACGACAGGGCTGAAGCTTTCTTT.

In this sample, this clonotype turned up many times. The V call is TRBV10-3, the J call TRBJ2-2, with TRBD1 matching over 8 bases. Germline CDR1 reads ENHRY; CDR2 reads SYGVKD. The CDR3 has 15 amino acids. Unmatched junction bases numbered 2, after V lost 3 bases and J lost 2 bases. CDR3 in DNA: TGTGCCATCAGTGACGGGACAGGAAACACCGGGGAGCTGTTTTTT. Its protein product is CAISDGTGNTGELFF.